This T cell receptor (beta chain) came from a study of T-cell reconstitution after alpha-beta-depleted transplantation in children. This clonotype was counted many times. The junction departs from germline at one end; a sequencing error may be responsible. This CDR3 spans 13 amino acids. Germline assignment: CDR1 SEHNR and CDR2 FQNEAQ (reference sequence). Unique molecular identifiers were incorporated when the TCRbeta library was constructed. TCRdb re-analysed the PCR reads in MiXCR, keeping a single row per CDR3 protein. The sample consists of about 230,000 distinct CDR3 sequences, roughly a tenth of them appearing once.

The clonotype was recovered from a child younger than two with acute myeloid leukemia, due to receive a stem cell transplant. The gene calls are TRBV7-9 and TRBJ1-2, with D possibly being TRBD1 (5 bases). Specimen: PBMCs, collected before TCRalphabeta/CD19-depleted stem cell transplant. The CDR3 is CASSRQGNDGYTF. DNA of the CDR3: TGTGCCAGCAGCCGTCAGGGTAACGATGGCTACACCTTC.